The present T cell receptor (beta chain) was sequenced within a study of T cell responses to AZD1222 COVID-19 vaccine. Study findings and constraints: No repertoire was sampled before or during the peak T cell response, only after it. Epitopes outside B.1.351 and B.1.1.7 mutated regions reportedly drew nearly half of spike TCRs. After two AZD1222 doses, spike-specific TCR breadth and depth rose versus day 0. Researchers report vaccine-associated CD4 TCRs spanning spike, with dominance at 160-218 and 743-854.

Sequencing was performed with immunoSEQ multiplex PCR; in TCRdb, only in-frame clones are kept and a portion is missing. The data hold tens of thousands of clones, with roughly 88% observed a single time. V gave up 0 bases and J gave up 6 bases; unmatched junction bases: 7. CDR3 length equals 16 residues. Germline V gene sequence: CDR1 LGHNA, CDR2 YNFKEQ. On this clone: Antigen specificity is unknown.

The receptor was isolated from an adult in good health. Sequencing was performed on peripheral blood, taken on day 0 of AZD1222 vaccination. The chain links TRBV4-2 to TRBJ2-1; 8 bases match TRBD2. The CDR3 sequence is CASSQDPTSAFNEQFF. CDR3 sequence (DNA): TGTGCCAGCAGCCAAGATCCGACTAGCGCATTCAATGAGCAGTTCTTC.